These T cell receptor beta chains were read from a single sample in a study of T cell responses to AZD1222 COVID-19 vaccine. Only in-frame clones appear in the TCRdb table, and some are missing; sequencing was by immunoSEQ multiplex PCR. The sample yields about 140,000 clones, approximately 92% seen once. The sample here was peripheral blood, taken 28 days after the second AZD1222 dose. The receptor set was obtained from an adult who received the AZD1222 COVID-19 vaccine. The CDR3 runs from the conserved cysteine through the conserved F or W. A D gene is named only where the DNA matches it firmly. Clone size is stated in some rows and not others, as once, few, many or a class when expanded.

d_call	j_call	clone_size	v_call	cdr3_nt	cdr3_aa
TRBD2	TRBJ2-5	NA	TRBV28	TGTGCCAGCAGTTTATTGCTAGCGGTCACGGGGGAGACCCAGTACTTC	CASSLLLAVTGETQYF
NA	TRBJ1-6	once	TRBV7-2	TGTGCCAGCAGCCTGCAACAAGGGGCTCCCAGTTCACCCCTCCACTTT	CASSLQQGAPSSPLHF
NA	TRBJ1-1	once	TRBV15	TGTGCCACCAGCAGGGGAATGGGGAACACTGAAGCTTTCTTT	CATSRGMGNTEAFF
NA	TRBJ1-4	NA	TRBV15	TGTGCCACCAGCAGAGATCAAGAAGGGGGTGAAAAACTGTTTTTT	CATSRDQEGGEKLFF
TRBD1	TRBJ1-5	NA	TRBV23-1	TGCGCCAGCAGTCGTCTGGACAGGGATACCTATAGCAATCAGCCCCAGCATTTT	CASSRLDRDTYSNQPQHF
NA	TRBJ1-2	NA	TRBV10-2	TGCGCCAGCCGGTCGGGGGCTGGATATGGCTACACCTTC	CASRSGAGYGYTF
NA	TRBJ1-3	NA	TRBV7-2	TGTGCCAGCAGCCTTGAGCGGACTGGAAACACCATATATTTT	CASSLERTGNTIYF
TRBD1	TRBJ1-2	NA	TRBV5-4	TGTGCCAGCAGCTCACAGGGGGCGGACTATGGCTACACCTTC	CASSSQGADYGYTF
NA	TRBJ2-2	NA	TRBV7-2	TGTGCCAGCAGCTCAGGGACAGCGGGAACCGGGGAGCTGTTTTTT	CASSSGTAGTGELFF
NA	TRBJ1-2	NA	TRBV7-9	TGTGCCAGCAGCAACCGGGACGTAACTAACTATGGCTACACCTTC	CASSNRDVTNYGYTF
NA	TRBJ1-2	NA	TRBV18	TGTGCCAGCTACCCTGGCAGGACCGTTGAAGAGGGCTACACCTTC	CASYPGRTVEEGYTF
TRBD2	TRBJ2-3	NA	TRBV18	TGTGCCAGCTCACCACCCCAGCGGGGGACTAGCACAGATACGCAGTATTTT	CASSPPQRGTSTDTQYF
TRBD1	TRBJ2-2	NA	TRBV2	TGTGCCAGCCGGACAGGGGAGAACACCGGGGAGCTGTTTTTT	CASRTGENTGELFF
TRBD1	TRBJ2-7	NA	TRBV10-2	TGCGCCAGCAGTCCCTTGACCGGGGGGACAGGGAAGCACGAGCAGTACTTC	CASSPLTGGTGKHEQYF
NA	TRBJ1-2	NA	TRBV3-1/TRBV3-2	TGTGCCAGCACCATTGGGCAGTGGTCTGGCTACACCTTC	CASTIGQWSGYTF
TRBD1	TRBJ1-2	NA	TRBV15	TGTGCCACCAGCAGAGATCCTACAGGGGGCTGGTTCAAGGCCTTC	CATSRDPTGGWFKAF
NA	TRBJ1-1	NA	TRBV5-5	TGTGCCAGCAGCTTGCGGCGTTTACAGGTTTACACTGAAGCTTTCTTT	CASSLRRLQVYTEAFF
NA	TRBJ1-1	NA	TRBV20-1	TGCAGTACTCCAGGGGTGGCTGAAGCTTTCTTT	CSTPGVAEAFF
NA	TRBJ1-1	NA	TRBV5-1	TGCGCCAGCAGCTTGGGGGGGACTATGAACACTGAAGCTTTCTTT	CASSLGGTMNTEAFF
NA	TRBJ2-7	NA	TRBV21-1	TGTGCCGGCGGGACAGGGGGCCCCTACGAGCAGTACTTC	CAGGTGGPYEQYF
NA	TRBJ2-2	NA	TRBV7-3	TGTGCCAGCAGCTTCTCGGGGACCGGGGAGCTGTTTTTT	CASSFSGTGELFF
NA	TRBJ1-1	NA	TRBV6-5	TGTGCCAGCAGTTACTCGGAGGCAGAAGAAGCTTTCTTT	CASSYSEAEEAFF
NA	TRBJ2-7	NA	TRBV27	TGTGCCAGCAGTTTATTTCCACAGTCTGCACAGGAGCAGTACTTC	CASSLFPQSAQEQYF
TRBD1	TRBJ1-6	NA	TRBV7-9	TGTGCCAGCAGCCTAGGACAGGGAGGGAGTTCACCCCTCCACTTT	CASSLGQGGSSPLHF
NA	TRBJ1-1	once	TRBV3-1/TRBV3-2	TGTGCCAGCAGCCTACGGGGGGCGAGGAACACTGAAGCTTTCTTT	CASSLRGARNTEAFF
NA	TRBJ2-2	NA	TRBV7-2	TGTGCCAGCAGCTTAGTGGTACAGGGAGTTTACACCGGGGAGCTGTTTTTT	CASSLVVQGVYTGELFF
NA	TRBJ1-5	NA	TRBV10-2	TGCGCCAGCAGTGATGGAAGCAATCAGCCCCAGCATTTT	CASSDGSNQPQHF
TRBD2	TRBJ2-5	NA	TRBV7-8	TGTGCCAGCAGCTTAACTAGCGGGACCGGCGGAGAGACCCAGTACTTC	CASSLTSGTGGETQYF
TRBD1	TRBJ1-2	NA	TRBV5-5	TGTGCCAGCAGCGGGACAGGGTTCGGACTCTATGGCTACACCTTC	CASSGTGFGLYGYTF
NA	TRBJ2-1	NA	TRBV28	TGTGCCAGCAGTTTAAGCAGCTATGAGCAGTTCTTC	CASSLSSYEQFF
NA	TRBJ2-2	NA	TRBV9	TGTGCCAGCAGTCCGGGACGAGCGAACACCGGGGAGCTGTTTTTT	CASSPGRANTGELFF
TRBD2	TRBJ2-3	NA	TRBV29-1	TGCAGCGTTGGTGGCGGGAGAAAGGAGACAGATACGCAGTATTTT	CSVGGGRKETDTQYF
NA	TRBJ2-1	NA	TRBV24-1	TGTGCCACCAGTGACCCGGGCCTCGGGAAGGGTAATGAGCAGTTCTTC	CATSDPGLGKGNEQFF
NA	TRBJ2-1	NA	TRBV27	TGTGCCAGCAGGCAATTTAAGGACGGCCAGACCTACAATGAGCAGTTCTTC	CASRQFKDGQTYNEQFF
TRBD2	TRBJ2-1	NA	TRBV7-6	TGTGCCAGCAGCTGGGGACTAGCGGGAACCTACAATGAGCAGTTCTTC	CASSWGLAGTYNEQFF
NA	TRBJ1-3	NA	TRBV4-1	TGCGCCAGCAGCCAAGATGGGGCTGGAAACACCATATATTTT	CASSQDGAGNTIYF
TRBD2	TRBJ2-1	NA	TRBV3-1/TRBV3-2	TGTGCCAGCAGCCAGCCGGGACTAGCGCTTCACAATGAGCAGTTCTTC	CASSQPGLALHNEQFF
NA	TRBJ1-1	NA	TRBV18	TGTGCCAGCTCACCGGATGGGAGCACTGAAGCTTTCTTT	CASSPDGSTEAFF
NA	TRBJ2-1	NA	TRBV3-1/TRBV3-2	TGTGCCAGCAGCCAAGTGTCAGCCCAGAAGCAGTTCTTC	CASSQVSAQKQFF
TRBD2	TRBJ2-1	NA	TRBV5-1	TGCGCCAGCAGCTTGGAGGGTAGCGGGAGGCCCTACTACAATGAGCAGTTCTTC	CASSLEGSGRPYYNEQFF
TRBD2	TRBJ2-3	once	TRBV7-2	TGTGCCAGCAGCTTCGGGACTAGCGGGAGGAGAAGGGGAGATACGCAGTATTTT	CASSFGTSGRRRGDTQYF
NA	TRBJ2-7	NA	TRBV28	TGTGCCAGCAGTGGGCAATGGGACGAGCAGTACTTC	CASSGQWDEQYF
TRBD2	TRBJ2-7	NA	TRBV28	TGTGCCAGCAGTGGGGGGGCCTACGAGCAGTACTTC	CASSGGAYEQYF
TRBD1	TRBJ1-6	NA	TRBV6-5	TGTGCCAGCAGTCCGGACAGGGTGTACAATTCACCCCTCCACTTT	CASSPDRVYNSPLHF
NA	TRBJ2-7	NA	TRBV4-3	TGCGCCAGCAGCCAAGATGGAGCCTTGCAGTACTTC	CASSQDGALQYF
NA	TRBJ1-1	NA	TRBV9	TGTGCCAGCAGCCTGACTCAAAGGGGCACTGAAGCTTTCTTT	CASSLTQRGTEAFF
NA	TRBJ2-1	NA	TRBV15	TGTGCCACCAGCAATCAGGACCCGAGCTCCTACAATGAGCAGTTCTTC	CATSNQDPSSYNEQFF
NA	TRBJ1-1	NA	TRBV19	TGTGCCAGTAACAGAATTGGACTGAATAACACTGAAGCTTTCTTT	CASNRIGLNNTEAFF
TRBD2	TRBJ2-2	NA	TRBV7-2	TGTGCCAGCAGCTTGGGACTAGTGCCCGGGGAGCTGTTTTTT	CASSLGLVPGELFF
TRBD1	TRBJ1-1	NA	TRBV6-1	TGTGCCAGCAGATATAGACAGGGGGACACTGAAGCTTTCTTT	CASRYRQGDTEAFF
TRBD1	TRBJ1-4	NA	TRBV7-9	TGTGCCAGCACTTATCCCGGGACAGGGAATGAAAAACTGTTTTTT	CASTYPGTGNEKLFF
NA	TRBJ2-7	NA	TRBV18	TGTGCCAGCTCACCTTCGGGGATCTCCTACGAGCAGTACTTC	CASSPSGISYEQYF
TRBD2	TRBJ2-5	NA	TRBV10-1	TGCGCCAGCAGGCGGGAGGCCGTAGAAAGAGAGACCCAGTACTTC	CASRREAVERETQYF
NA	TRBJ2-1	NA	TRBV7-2	TGTGCCAGCAGCTTGAACACGGGAGACTCCTACAATGAGCAGTTCTTC	CASSLNTGDSYNEQFF